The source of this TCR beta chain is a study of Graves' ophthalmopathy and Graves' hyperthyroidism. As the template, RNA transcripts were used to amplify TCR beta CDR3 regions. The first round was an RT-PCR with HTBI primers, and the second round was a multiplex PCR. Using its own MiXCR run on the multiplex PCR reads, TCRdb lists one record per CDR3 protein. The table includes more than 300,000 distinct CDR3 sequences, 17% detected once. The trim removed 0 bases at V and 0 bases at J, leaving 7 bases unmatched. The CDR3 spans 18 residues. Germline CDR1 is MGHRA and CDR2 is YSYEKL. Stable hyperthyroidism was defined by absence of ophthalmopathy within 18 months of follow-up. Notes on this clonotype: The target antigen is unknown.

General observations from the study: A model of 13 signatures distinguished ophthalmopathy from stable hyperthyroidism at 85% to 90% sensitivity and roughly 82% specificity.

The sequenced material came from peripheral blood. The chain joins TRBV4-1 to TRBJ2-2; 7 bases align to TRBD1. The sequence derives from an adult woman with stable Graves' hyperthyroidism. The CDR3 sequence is CASSQDIPGTANTGELFF. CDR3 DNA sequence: TGCGCCAGCAGCCAAGATATTCCCGGGACAGCGAACACCGGGGAGCTGTTTTTT.